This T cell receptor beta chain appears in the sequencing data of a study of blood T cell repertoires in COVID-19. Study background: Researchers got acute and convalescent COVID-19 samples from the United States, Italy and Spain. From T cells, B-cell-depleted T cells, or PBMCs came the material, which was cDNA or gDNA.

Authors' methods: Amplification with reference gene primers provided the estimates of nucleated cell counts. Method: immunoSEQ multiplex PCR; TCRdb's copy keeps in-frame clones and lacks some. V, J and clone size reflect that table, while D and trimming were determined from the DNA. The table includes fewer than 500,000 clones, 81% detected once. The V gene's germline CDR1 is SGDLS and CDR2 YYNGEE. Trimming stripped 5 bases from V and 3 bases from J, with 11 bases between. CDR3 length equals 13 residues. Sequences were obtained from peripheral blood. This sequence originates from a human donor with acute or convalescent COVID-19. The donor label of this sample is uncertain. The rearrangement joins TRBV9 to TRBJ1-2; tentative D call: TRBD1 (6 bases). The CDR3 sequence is CASRAAGDYGYTF. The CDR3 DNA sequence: TGTGCCAGCAGAGCGGCAGGGGACTATGGCTACACCTTC.